Below are 3 T cell receptor beta chains sequenced from a single sample in a study of response to subunit inactivated influenza vaccine. TCRdb reprocessed the RT-PCR reads via MiXCR and lists one record per CDR3 protein. Counted here are 180,000 or so distinct CDR3 sequences, over 9.5% occurring once; the ten biggest clones make up roughly 29%. These data were also reused for a study on T cells expressing NK-cell markers. From that paper: Beta-chain TCR cDNA was generated via 5'RACE template switching with UMIs.

Source: CD8+ T cells sorted from PBMCs, taken approximately 13 days after vaccination. These receptors came from a man aged 50 to 60 who received an inactivated influenza vaccine.

This chain joins TRBV12-3 or TRBV12-4 and TRBJ2-1, with D possibly matching TRBD2 (5 bases). V was pared by 2 bases and J by 8 bases, with 7 bases between. The CDR3 loop spans 12 amino acids. The CDR3 protein is CASSLWGDEQFF. The CDR3 DNA is TGTGCCAGCAGTTTATGGGGAGATGAGCAGTTCTTC.

This clonotype occurred a few times. The V call is TRBV6-2 or TRBV6-3, the J call TRBJ2-1; 9 nucleotides line up with TRBD2. Trimming cost V 6 bases and J 3 bases; bases outside gene matches: 3. Per the germline V gene, CDR1 is MNHEY and CDR2 is SVGEGT. This CDR3 spans 14 amino acids. The CDR3 DNA follows: TGTGCCAGCAGGGGGACTAGCAACTACAATGAGCAGTTCTTC. It translates to CASRGTSNYNEQFF.

V and J are TRBV6-5 and TRBJ1-4; weak D call: TRBD1 (5 bases). The CDR3 totals 19 residues. Per germline, CDR1 MNHEY and CDR2 SVGAGI. Between the trimmed V and J ends, which lost 0 bases and 3 bases, there was a span of 20 bases. The CDR3, as DNA: TGTGCCAGCAGTTACTCGAAAGTCCCAGGGTCGGTGTCTAATGAAAAACTGTTTTTT. Protein sequence: CASSYSKVPGSVSNEKLFF.